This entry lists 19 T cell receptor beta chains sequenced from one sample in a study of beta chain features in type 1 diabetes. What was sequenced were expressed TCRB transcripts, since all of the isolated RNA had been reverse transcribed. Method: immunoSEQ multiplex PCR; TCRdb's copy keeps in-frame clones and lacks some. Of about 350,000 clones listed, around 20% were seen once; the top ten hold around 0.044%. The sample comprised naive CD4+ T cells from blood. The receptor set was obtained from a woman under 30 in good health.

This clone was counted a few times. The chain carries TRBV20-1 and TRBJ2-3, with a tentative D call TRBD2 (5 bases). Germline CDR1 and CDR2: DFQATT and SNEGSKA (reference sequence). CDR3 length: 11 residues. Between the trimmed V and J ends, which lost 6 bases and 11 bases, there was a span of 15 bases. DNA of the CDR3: TGCAGTGCCGAGGACTCTATCCGGCAGTATTTT. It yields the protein CSAEDSIRQYF.

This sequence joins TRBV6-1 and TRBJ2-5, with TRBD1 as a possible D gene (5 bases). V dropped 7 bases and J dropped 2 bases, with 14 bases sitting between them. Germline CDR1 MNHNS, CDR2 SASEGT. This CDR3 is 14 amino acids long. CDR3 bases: TGTGCCAGCATCGACAGTCTTAGGCAAGAGACCCAGTACTTC. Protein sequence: CASIDSLRQETQYF.

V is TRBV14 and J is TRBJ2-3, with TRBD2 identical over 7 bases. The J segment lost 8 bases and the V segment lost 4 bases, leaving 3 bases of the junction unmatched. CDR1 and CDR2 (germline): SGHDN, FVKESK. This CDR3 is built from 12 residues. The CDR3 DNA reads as TGTGCCAGCAGCCCGGGGGGAAGTACGCAGTATTTT. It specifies CASSPGGSTQYF.

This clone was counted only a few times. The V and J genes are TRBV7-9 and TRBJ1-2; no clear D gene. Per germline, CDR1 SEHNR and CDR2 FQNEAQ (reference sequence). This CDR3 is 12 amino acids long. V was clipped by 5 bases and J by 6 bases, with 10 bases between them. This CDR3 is CASSLSQNGYTF. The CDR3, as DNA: TGTGCCAGCAGCCTTTCACAAAATGGCTACACCTTC.

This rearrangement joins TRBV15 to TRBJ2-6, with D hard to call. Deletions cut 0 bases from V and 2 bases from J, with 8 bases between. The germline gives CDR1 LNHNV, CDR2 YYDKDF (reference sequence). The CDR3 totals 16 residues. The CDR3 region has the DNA TGTGCCACCAGCAGAGATGGAGCTACTGGGGCCAACGTCCTGACTTTC. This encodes CATSRDGATGANVLTF.

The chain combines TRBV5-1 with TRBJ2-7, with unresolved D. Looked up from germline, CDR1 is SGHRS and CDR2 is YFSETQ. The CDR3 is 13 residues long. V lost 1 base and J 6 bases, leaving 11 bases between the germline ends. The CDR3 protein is CASSLSRSPEQYF. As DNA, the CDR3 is TGCGCCAGCAGCTTGTCGCGTTCACCCGAGCAGTACTTC.

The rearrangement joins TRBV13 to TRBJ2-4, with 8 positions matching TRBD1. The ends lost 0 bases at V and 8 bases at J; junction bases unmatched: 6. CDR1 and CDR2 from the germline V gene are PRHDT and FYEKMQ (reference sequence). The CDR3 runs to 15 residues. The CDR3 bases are TGTGCCAGCAGCTTAGGGTCAGACAGGGGAGACATTCAGTACTTC. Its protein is CASSLGSDRGDIQYF.

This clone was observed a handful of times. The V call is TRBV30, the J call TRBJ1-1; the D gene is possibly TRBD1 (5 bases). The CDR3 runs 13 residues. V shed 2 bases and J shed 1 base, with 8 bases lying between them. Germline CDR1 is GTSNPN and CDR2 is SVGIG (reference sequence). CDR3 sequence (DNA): TGTGCCTGGAGTCCCGACAGGAACACTGAAGCTTTCTTT. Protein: CAWSPDRNTEAFF.

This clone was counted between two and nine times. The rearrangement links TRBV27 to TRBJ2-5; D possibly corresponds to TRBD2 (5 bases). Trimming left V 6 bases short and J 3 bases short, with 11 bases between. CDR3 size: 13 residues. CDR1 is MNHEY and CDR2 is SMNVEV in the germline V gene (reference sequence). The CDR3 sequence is CASRRLAEETQYF. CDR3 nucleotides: TGTGCCAGCAGACGTCTAGCAGAAGAGACCCAGTACTTC.

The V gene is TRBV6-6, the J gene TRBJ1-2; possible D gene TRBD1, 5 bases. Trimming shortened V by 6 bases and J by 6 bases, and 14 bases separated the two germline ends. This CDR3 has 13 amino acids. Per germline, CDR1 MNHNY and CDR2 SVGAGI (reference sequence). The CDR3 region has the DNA TGTGCCAGCAGGGACACAGGTTATGATGGCTACACCTTC. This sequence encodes CASRDTGYDGYTF.

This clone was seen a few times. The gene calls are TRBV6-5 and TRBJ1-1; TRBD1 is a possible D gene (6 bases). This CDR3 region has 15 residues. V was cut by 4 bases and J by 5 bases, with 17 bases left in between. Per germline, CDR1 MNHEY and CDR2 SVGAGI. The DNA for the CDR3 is TGTGCCAGCAGTTTCCCCGGGACAAAAGGGACTGAAGCTTTCTTT. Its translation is CASSFPGTKGTEAFF.

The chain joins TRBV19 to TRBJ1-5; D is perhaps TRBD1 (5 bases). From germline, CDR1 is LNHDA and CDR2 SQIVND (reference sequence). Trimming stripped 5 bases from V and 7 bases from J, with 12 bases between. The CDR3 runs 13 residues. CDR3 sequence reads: CASSGQGLQPQHF. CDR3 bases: TGTGCCAGTAGTGGTCAGGGACTCCAGCCCCAGCATTTT.

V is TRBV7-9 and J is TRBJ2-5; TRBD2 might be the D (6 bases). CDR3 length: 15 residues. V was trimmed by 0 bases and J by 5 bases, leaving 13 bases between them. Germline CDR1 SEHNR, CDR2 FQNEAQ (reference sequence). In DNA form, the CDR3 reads TGTGCCAGCAGCTTAGCCGGGGGTACTGTGGAGACCCAGTACTTC. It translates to CASSLAGGTVETQYF. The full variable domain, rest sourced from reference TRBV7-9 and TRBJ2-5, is DTGVSQNPRHKITKRGQNVTFRCDPISEHNRLYWYRQTLGQGPEFLTYFQNEAQLEKSRLLSDRFSAERPKGSFSTLEIQRTEQGDSAMYLCASSLAGGTVETQYFGPGTRLLVL.

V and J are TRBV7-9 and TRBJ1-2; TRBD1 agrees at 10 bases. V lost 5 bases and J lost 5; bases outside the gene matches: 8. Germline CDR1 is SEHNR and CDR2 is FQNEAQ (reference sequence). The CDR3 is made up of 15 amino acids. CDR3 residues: CASSLQRTGGYGYTF. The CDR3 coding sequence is TGTGCCAGCAGCCTACAACGGACAGGGGGGTATGGCTACACCTTC.

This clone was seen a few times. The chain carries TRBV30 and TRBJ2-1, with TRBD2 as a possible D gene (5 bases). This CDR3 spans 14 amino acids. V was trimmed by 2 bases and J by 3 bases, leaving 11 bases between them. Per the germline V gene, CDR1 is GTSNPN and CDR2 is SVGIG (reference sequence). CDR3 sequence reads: CAWSPGSNYNEQFF. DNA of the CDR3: TGTGCCTGGAGTCCGGGGTCGAACTACAATGAGCAGTTCTTC.

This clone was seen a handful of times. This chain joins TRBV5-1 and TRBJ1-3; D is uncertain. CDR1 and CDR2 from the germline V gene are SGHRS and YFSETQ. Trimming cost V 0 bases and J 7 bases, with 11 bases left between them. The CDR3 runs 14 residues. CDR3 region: CASSLAGTRNTIYF. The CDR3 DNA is TGCGCCAGCAGCTTGGCGGGTACGAGGAACACCATATATTTT.

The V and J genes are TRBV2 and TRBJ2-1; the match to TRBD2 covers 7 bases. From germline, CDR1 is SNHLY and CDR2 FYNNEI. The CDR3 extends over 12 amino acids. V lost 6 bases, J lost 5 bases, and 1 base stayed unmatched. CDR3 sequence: CASRGLDNEQFF. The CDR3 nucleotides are TGTGCCAGCAGAGGACTAGACAATGAGCAGTTCTTC.

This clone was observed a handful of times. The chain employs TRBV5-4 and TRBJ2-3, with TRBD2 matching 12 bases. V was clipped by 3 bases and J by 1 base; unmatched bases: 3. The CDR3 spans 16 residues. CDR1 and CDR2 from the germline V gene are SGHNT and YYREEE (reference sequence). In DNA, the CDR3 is TGTGCCAGCAGCTCTCGACTAGCGGGGGGCACAGATACGCAGTATTTT. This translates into CASSSRLAGGTDTQYF.

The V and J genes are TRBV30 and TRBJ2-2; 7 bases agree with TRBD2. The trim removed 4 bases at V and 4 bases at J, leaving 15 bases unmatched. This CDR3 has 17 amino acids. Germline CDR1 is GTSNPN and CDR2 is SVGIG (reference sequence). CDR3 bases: TGTGCCTGGACCCGGGAGGCAAGCAGTCCGGGCACCGGGGAGCTGTTTTTT. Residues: CAWTREASSPGTGELFF.